The clone carrying this T cell receptor (beta chain) was observed once. Its antigen is not identified. This specimen comes from a study of cytomegalovirus exposure and HLA in healthy donors. Findings of the study overall: A reported reduction in N-insertions relative to the 666-donor mean was seen in an Asian-associated ancestry cluster in a later analysis. It was shown in a later analysis that HLA-associated TCR beta chains were more clonally expanded than other, equally common chains. Associated with cytomegalovirus, according to the listing, were around 160 TCR beta chains.

Germline loops: CDR1 SGDLS, CDR2 YYNGEE. V shed 4 bases and J shed 5 bases, with 13 bases lying between them. The CDR3 spans 14 residues. The PCR had 60 Vbeta and 13 Jbeta primers. Clones were sequenced by immunoSEQ multiplex PCR, and TCRdb holds only the in-frame ones, with some missing. Of some 200,000 clones listed, 70% to 80% are singletons. The specimen sequenced was PBMCs. The receptor was derived from a woman under 40 in good health and CMV-seronegative. The chain has TRBV9 and TRBJ1-5; D gene unclear. The CDR3 coding sequence is TGTGCCAGCAGCCCGAGGGCCCCCGATCAGCCCCAGCATTTT. This codes for CASSPRAPDQPQHF.